A single sample is the source of the 24 T cell receptor beta chains below, sequenced in a study of Tregs in tolerant kidney transplant recipients. Generated by immunoSEQ multiplex PCR, the TCRdb table keeps only in-frame clones and is missing some. This sample's table reports roughly 48,000 clones. The sequences come from CD4+ T cells from blood, collected before the transplant. The receptors here all came from a human donor who received a combined kidney and bone marrow transplant.

Of note for this clone: The CDR3 goes on 3 residues after the read ends, and that part is filled in from the germline J gene. The rearrangement joins TRBV20-1 to TRBJ2-1, with 9 bases lining up with TRBD2. The V segment lost 0 bases and the J segment 3 bases; nucleotides outside the gene matches: 6. Germline V lookup: CDR1 DFQATT, CDR2 SNEGSKA (reference sequence). The CDR3 totals 16 residues. The CDR3 bases that were read are TGCAGTGCTAGAGATCGGGTAGCGGGAGTCTACAATGAG. This translates into CSARDRVAGVYNE. The entire CDR3 protein is CSARDRVAGVYNEQFF.

About this clone: The DNA ends 3 residues before the CDR3 does, and the rest of the CDR3 is filled in from the germline J gene. The chain employs TRBV6-1 and TRBJ1-2, with D perhaps TRBD1 (5 bases). This CDR3 is 12 amino acids long. The germline CDR1 and CDR2 sequences are MNHNS and SASEGT. CDR3 bases read: TGTGCCAGCAGTGTGTCAGGGCTCGGC. It yields the protein CASSVSGLG. The whole CDR3 is CASSVSGLGYTF.

On this clone: The read falls 3 residues short of the CDR3 end, and the missing part is taken from the germline J gene. The rearrangement uses TRBV2 and TRBJ1-5; 10 bases line up with TRBD1. Germline-derived CDR1 and CDR2 are SNHLY and FYNNEI. Trimming cost V 5 bases and J 6 bases; bases outside gene matches: 7. There are 15 residues in the CDR3. The CDR3 reads CASSSTGGEGQPQHF. CDR3 DNA (partial): TGTGCCAGCAGTTCGACAGGGGGCGAGGGTCAGCCC.

In the case of this clone: The CDR3 end falls 3 residues outside the read, so it is completed with the germline J gene. V and J are TRBV10-3 and TRBJ1-1, with D unresolved. The CDR3 runs 14 residues. The V gene lost 0 bases and the J gene lost 1 base, with 6 bases spanning the gap. CDR1 is ENHRY, CDR2 SYGVKD, per germline. CDR3 DNA, as far as it was read: TGTGCCATCAGTGAGTCGAGCGCGAACACTGAA. Translation: CAISESSANTE. The CDR3 in full is CAISESSANTEAFF.

In regard to this clone: The CDR3 end is not reached by the read, which stops 3 residues before it; the germline J gene fills it in. The chain uses TRBV30 and TRBJ1-3, with 8 bases that match TRBD1. The CDR3 consists of 15 residues. The germline gives CDR1 GTSNPN, CDR2 SVGIG (reference sequence). Trimming cost V 1 base and J 0 bases; bases outside gene matches: 2. Partial CDR3 DNA: TGTGCCTGGAGTGGTGACAGGGGCTCTGGAAACACC. Protein: CAWSGDRGSGNT. The CDR3 reads in full as CAWSGDRGSGNTIYF.

Details on this clone: Coverage ceases 3 residues before the CDR3 finishes, and the germline J gene fills in the end. The chain couples TRBV7-3 to TRBJ2-3, with 10 bases fitting TRBD2. The germline CDR1 and CDR2 sequences are SGHTA and FQGTGA. V dropped 5 bases and J dropped 5; count of bases not matched to a gene: 10. CDR3 length equals 16 residues. The CDR3 protein is CASSIRLAGGGDTQYF. CDR3 bases read: TGTGCCAGCAGCATCAGACTAGCGGGTGGGGGAGATACG.

The CDR3 spells CASSSRGADNQPQHF. CDR3 DNA (partial): TGTGCCAGTAGTAGTCGGGGGGCTGACAATCAGCCC. This rearrangement joins TRBV19 to TRBJ1-5, with D maybe TRBD1 (6 bases). The read ends 3 residues early relative to the CDR3; the germline J gene fills the gap. CDR1 and CDR2 (germline): LNHDA, SQIVND (reference sequence). Trimming took off 4 bases at V and 3 bases at J, with 13 bases between the two ends. The CDR3 runs 15 residues.

As for this clone: The read gets to within 3 residues of the CDR3 end, and the germline J gene fills in the rest. This rearrangement joins TRBV19 to TRBJ2-1, with TRBD2 matching 7 bases. V shed 1 base, J shed 5 bases, and the junction held 8 bases outside the gene matches. The V gene's germline CDR1 is LNHDA and CDR2 SQIVND (reference sequence). The CDR3 spans 16 residues. CDR3 region: CASSIGASGTHNEQFF. The CDR3 DNA, read in part, is TGTGCCAGTAGTATAGGGGCTAGCGGTACGCACAATGAG.

A remark on this clone: The read terminates 3 residues before the CDR3 end, so the remaining end is supplied by the germline J gene. The rearrangement links TRBV7-2 to TRBJ2-3, with D possibly TRBD2 on 5 matching bases. CDR3 length equals 15 residues. Germline assignment: CDR1 SGHTA and CDR2 FQGNSA. The V end lost 6 bases, the J end lost 4 bases, and 17 bases lay between the germline ends. CDR3 region: CASSVSGGSADTQYF. The covered CDR3 bases are TGTGCCAGCAGTGTAAGCGGCGGGTCGGCAGATACG.

As to this clone: The read ends 3 residues early relative to the CDR3; the germline J gene fills the gap. The rearrangement uses TRBV7-2 and TRBJ1-1; D possibly corresponds to TRBD1 (5 bases). Trimming took off 7 bases at V and 3 bases at J, with 18 bases between the two ends. The CDR3 sequence is 15 residues long. Per germline, CDR1 SGHTA and CDR2 FQGNSA. The part of the CDR3 DNA that was read is TGTGCCAGCACCCAGGGATCCGTCGGGTACACTGAA. It yields the protein CASTQGSVGYTE. The CDR3, in full, reads CASTQGSVGYTEAFF. The full variable domain, completed using reference TRBV7-2 and TRBJ1-1, is GAGVSQSPSNKVTEKGKDVELRCDPISGHTALYWYRQSLGQGLEFLIYFQGNSAPDKSGLPSDRFSAERTGGSVSTLTIQRTQQEDSAVYLCASTQGSVGYTEAFFGQGTRLTVV.

Partial CDR3 DNA: TGTGCCAGCAGTTCGAGGACAGGGAGGAATGAG. It translates to CASSSRTGRNE. The full CDR3 protein reads CASSSRTGRNEQFF. This rearrangement joins TRBV28 to TRBJ2-1, with TRBD1 matching 8 bases. The read terminates 3 residues ahead of where the CDR3 ends, so the germline J gene completes it. The germline CDR1 and CDR2 sequences are MDHEN and SYDVKM. The V segment lost 4 bases and the J segment 7 bases; nucleotides outside the gene matches: 6. The CDR3 spans 14 residues.

For this clone: The sequenced fragment ends 3 residues before the CDR3 boundary, so the rest is inferred from the germline J gene. The V and J genes are TRBV7-8 and TRBJ2-1, with 12 bases aligning to TRBD2. After removal of 5 bases from V and 7 bases from J, the junction contained 6 bases not matched to a gene. CDR1 and CDR2 (germline): SGHVS, FQNEAQ. The CDR3 has 15 residues. The sequenced CDR3 bases are TGTGCCAGCAGCCGGACTAGCGGGACACAAAATGAG. It codes for CASSRTSGTQNE. The full CDR3 protein is CASSRTSGTQNEQFF.

The part of the CDR3 DNA that was read is TGTGCCAGCAGCTTGCAGGGCTCTGAGAACACTGAA. Amino acids: CASSLQGSENTE. Given in full, the CDR3 is CASSLQGSENTEAFF. J is TRBJ1-1 and V is TRBV7-2, with a possible D match to TRBD1 (5 bases). The read gets to within 3 residues of the CDR3 end, and the germline J gene fills in the rest. Germline values: CDR1 SGHTA, CDR2 FQGNSA. Trimming shortened V by 3 bases and J by 1 base, and 12 bases separated the two germline ends. CDR3 size: 15 residues.

Of note for this clone: The read finishes 3 residues shy of the CDR3 end, and the germline J gene is used to complete it. This chain links TRBV18 with TRBJ1-6, with a possible D match to TRBD1 (5 bases). The germline gives CDR1 KGHSH, CDR2 LQKENI. The CDR3 length is 15 residues. The ends were cut back, 3 bases at V and 5 bases at J, with 11 bases in the middle. The covered CDR3 bases are TGTGCCAGCTCACCGGGGGGGACCCATAATTCACCC. It specifies CASSPGGTHNSP. The whole CDR3 region reads CASSPGGTHNSPLHF.

A word on this clone: Read coverage stops 3 residues before the CDR3 terminus; the germline J gene supplies the remainder. This rearrangement joins TRBV7-2 to TRBJ2-6; possible D gene TRBD1, 5 bases. The V gene's germline CDR1 is SGHTA and CDR2 FQGNSA. The CDR3 is made up of 17 amino acids. Trimming cost V 0 bases and J 0 bases, with 9 bases left between them. The covered CDR3 bases are TGTGCCAGCAGCTTAGCCCAGGGATACTCTGGGGCCAACGTC. This encodes CASSLAQGYSGANV. The whole CDR3 sequence is CASSLAQGYSGANVLTF.

A remark on this clone: The read gets to within 3 residues of the CDR3 end, and the germline J gene fills in the rest. This chain links TRBV7-2 with TRBJ2-3; a possible D gene is TRBD2 (6 bases). CDR3 length equals 15 residues. The germline CDR1 and CDR2 sequences are SGHTA and FQGNSA. The V gene lost 1 base and the J gene lost 0 bases, with 8 bases spanning the gap. CDR3 in amino acids: CASSLVGTSTDTQYF. The DNA read from the CDR3 is TGTGCCAGCAGCTTAGTTGGGACTAGCACAGATACG. Looking up the rest from reference TRBV7-2 and TRBJ2-3 gives the full variable domain: GAGVSQSPSNKVTEKGKDVELRCDPISGHTALYWYRQSLGQGLEFLIYFQGNSAPDKSGLPSDRFSAERTGGSVSTLTIQRTQQEDSAVYLCASSLVGTSTDTQYFGPGTRLTVL.

CDR3 DNA (partial): TGTGCCTGGGGACTAGCGGGAGTCTGGGAGACC. This codes for CAWGLAGVWET. The entire CDR3 is CAWGLAGVWETQYF. This chain links TRBV30 with TRBJ2-5; 13 bases agree with TRBD2. The read terminates 3 residues ahead of where the CDR3 ends, so the germline J gene completes it. Germline CDR1 is GTSNPN and CDR2 is SVGIG (reference sequence). V lost 5 bases and J lost 5; bases outside the gene matches: 5. This CDR3 contains 14 residues.

As regards this clone: The read falls 3 residues short of the CDR3 end, and the missing part is taken from the germline J gene. The chain has TRBV5-1 and TRBJ2-1, with a weak D call TRBD2 (5 bases). V lost 2 bases, J lost 4 bases, and 13 bases lay in between. Per the germline V gene, CDR1 is SGHRS and CDR2 is YFSETQ. CDR3 length: 15 residues. CDR3 sequence reads: CASSFEGELYNEQFF. The DNA read from the CDR3 is TGCGCCAGCAGCTTCGAGGGCGAGCTTTACAATGAG. Combining the CDR3 with reference TRBV5-1 and TRBJ2-1 gives the whole variable domain KAGVTQTPRYLIKTRGQQVTLSCSPISGHRSVSWYQQTPGQGLQFLFEYFSETQRNKGNFPGRFSGRQFSNSRSEMNVSTLELGDSALYLCASSFEGELYNEQFFGPGTRLTVL.

The CDR3 loop is CSALRTAMNTEAFF. The CDR3 bases that were read are TGCAGTGCTCTTAGGACAGCCATGAACACTGAA. The chain joins TRBV20-1 to TRBJ1-1; D might be TRBD1 (6 bases). The read is 3 residues too short to cover the CDR3 end, so that end is filled in from the germline J gene. CDR1 is DFQATT and CDR2 is SNEGSKA in the germline V gene (reference sequence). The CDR3 is 14 residues long. Between the trimmed V and J ends, which lost 5 bases and 0 bases, there was a span of 13 bases.

The CDR3 sequence: CSAAGGKRDYEQYF. CDR3 DNA (partial): TGCAGTGCCGCCGGGGGGAAGCGTGACTACGAG. The gene calls are TRBV20-1 and TRBJ2-7, with TRBD2 identical over 7 bases. Coverage ceases 3 residues before the CDR3 finishes, and the germline J gene fills in the end. The CDR3 runs to 14 residues. The ends lost 6 bases at V and 3 bases at J; junction bases unmatched: 11. Germline V gives CDR1 DFQATT, CDR2 SNEGSKA (reference sequence).

Worth noting for this clone: The read ends 3 residues before the CDR3 terminus; that terminus is restored from the germline J gene. The V call is TRBV7-9, the J call TRBJ1-2, with 8 positions matching TRBD1. Germline lookup yields CDR1 SEHNR and CDR2 FQNEAQ (reference sequence). J was trimmed by 2 bases and V by 4 bases; bases with no gene match: 6. The CDR3 contains 15 residues. Partial CDR3 DNA: TGTGCCAGCAGCTCACAGGGGGTCCGAAACTATGGC. Protein sequence: CASSSQGVRNYG. In full, the CDR3 is CASSSQGVRNYGYTF.

The DNA read from the CDR3 is TGTGCCAGCAGCTCCAACCCCGGGACAGTAAGCAATGAG. Translated: CASSSNPGTVSNE. The full CDR3 protein is CASSSNPGTVSNEQFF. The gene calls are TRBV5-4 and TRBJ2-1; the match to TRBD1 covers 7 bases. The CDR3 is cut off 3 residues early in the read; its end comes from the germline J gene. The CDR3 runs 16 residues. Trimming removed 3 bases from V and 6 bases from J; junction bases left unmatched: 12. CDR1 is SGHNT, CDR2 YYREEE, per germline (reference sequence).

For this clone: The CDR3 extends 3 residues past the end of the read, so its final part is completed from the germline J gene. This chain links TRBV20-1 with TRBJ2-5; 9 bases map to TRBD1. From germline, CDR1 is DFQATT and CDR2 SNEGSKA (reference sequence). This CDR3 region has 15 residues. The J segment lost 5 bases and the V segment lost 1 base, leaving 8 bases of the junction unmatched. The CDR3 bases that were read are TGCAGTGCTAGAGCGGGACAGGGAATCGGTGAGACC. Its translation is CSARAGQGIGET. From start to end, the CDR3 is CSARAGQGIGETQYF.

The CDR3 DNA, read in part, is TGCGCCAGCAGCTTGGTCAGCGGGAGGGCGGGAAATGAG. It is translated as CASSLVSGRAGNE. In full, the CDR3 is CASSLVSGRAGNEQFF. This chain uses TRBV5-1 with TRBJ2-1; TRBD2 matches at 10 bases. With the read ending 3 residues before the CDR3 end, the germline J gene is used to fill in that end. The J segment lost 7 bases and the V segment lost 0 bases, leaving 7 bases of the junction unmatched. The length of the CDR3 is 16 residues. Germline CDR1 reads SGHRS; CDR2 reads YFSETQ. Full variable domain (remainder filled in from reference TRBV5-1 and TRBJ2-1): KAGVTQTPRYLIKTRGQQVTLSCSPISGHRSVSWYQQTPGQGLQFLFEYFSETQRNKGNFPGRFSGRQFSNSRSEMNVSTLELGDSALYLCASSLVSGRAGNEQFFGPGTRLTVL.